What follows is one T cell receptor beta chain and its context. The sample belongs to a study of blood T cell repertoires in COVID-19. Study details: Sites across the United States, Italy and Spain contributed samples from acute and convalescent COVID-19. Sample material is recorded as cDNA or gDNA derived from T cells, B-cell-depleted T cells, or PBMCs.

Here immunoSEQ multiplex PCR was the method, and the copy in TCRdb shows in-frame clones only, minus some. The sample has 120,000 or so clones, 70% to 90% seen once. The germline gives CDR1 LNHDA, CDR2 SQIVND (reference sequence). This CDR3 comprises 17 residues. Trimming at V came to 3 bases and at J to 6 bases, leaving 9 bases not matched to a gene. Sequencing input: peripheral blood. The chain uses TRBV19 and TRBJ2-1, with 12 positions matching TRBD2. This sequence was found in a woman in her 50s with acute or convalescent COVID-19. The CDR3 nucleotides read TGTGCCAGTAGTATTTTTTTTGCTAGCGGGGGGGCCAATGAGCAGTTCTTC. This translates into CASSIFFASGGANEQFF.